The source of this T cell receptor (beta chain) is a study of blood T cells in healthy people across ages (dated by TCRdb to the mid-2010s). Regarding the complete study: Template switching captured roughly one uniquely barcoded TCR beta cDNA molecule per two T cells in model experiments. The study measured age-related changes in TCR beta repertoire diversity using deep sequencing normalized with unique cDNA molecular identifiers. The donors were divided into four age groups: young (average around 17 years), middle-aged (approximately 39), aged (around 59) and long-lived (82). To avoid experimental bias, donors of different ages were randomly spread across the sequencing lanes. The study analyzed two additional independent replicas of 1 million unique cDNA reads from the same blood draw for two donors, one aged 18 to 29 and one aged 80 or older. General findings and caveats noted by the study authors: The long-lived group showed more naive CD4+ T cells, fewer expanded clones and increased TCR diversity than the aged group, suggesting age selection. Observed TCR beta diversity per million T cells fell roughly linearly with age, and a significant reduction was already apparent by age roughly 40. Because the CMV infection status of the donors was unknown, age-related changes in expanded clonotypes may potentially have been confounded. Estimates of total diversity based on one million sequenced T cells were regarded as lower bounds and as underestimates. Conclusive comparison of naive and antigen-experienced compartments was prevented by the profiling of bulk unsorted PBMCs. A strong correlation was found between observed TCR beta diversity and the percentage of naive T cells measured by flow cytometry.

Donors were 30 to 45 systemically healthy Caucasian individuals from Russia aged roughly 6 to 100 years. Around 10 milliliters of peripheral blood were collected from each donor into EDTA-treated Vacutainer tubes. Ficoll-Paque density-gradient centrifugation was used to isolate PBMCs, with at least 7 million per sample. Trizol reagent was used to extract total RNA from the PBMCs, yielding at least 6 micrograms per sample. For every donor, an aliquot of PBMCs went through flow cytometry to measure the percentages of naive CD45RAhigh/CD27high T cells. A note on this clonotype: Its antigen is currently not known. No base quality information exists; no much larger clone differs at one position.

The library was obtained by 5' RACE. Sequencer: Illumina HiSeq 2500. The second PCR ran for roughly 7 to 11 cycles and used a J-beta primer mix along with a sample-barcoded 5' primer. A unique molecular identifier was introduced onto each TCR beta cDNA molecule by a template-switch 5' adaptor carrying 12 random nucleotides. Each sample yielded at least 3 million CDR3-containing paired-end reads. All of the RNA was converted into first-strand cDNA using the Mint cDNA synthesis kit, with a TRBC-specific oligonucleotide serving as the primer. All cDNA was treated with uracil-DNA glycosylase and then went through a first 18-cycle PCR with the universal primers M1SS and BC2_uni_R. As for the authors' bioinformatics: For normalization, 1 million high-quality reads were randomly selected from each sample, with every read carrying a distinct molecular identifier. Instead of being binned into consensus sequences, reads that shared molecular identifiers were thrown out. MiTCR, set to a Q25 quality threshold and the strictest error-elimination algorithm, was used for CDR3 identification, clonotype clustering and error correction. A nonparametric unseen species model with Euler transformation was used to estimate lower-bound total TCR beta diversity. The raw public data were reprocessed by TCRdb itself: fastp quality trimming at Q25, MiXCR clonotype calling, in-frame beta chains only. Every entry covers one CDR3 protein and lists the most common genes and DNA from its rows. The V and J calls reflect TCRdb's pipeline rather than the authors' work. The sample table contains approximately 770,000 distinct CDR3 sequences; only one count was recorded for more than 45% of them. Of the sample, 22% is held by the ten largest clones.

The germline V gene provides CDR1 SGHTA and CDR2 FQGNSA. The CDR3 covers 16 residues, taking in both the cysteine and the phenylalanine. The kept DNA is CDR3 alone, 48 bases in frame from the first base. V is pruned by 5 bases and J by 5 bases, leaving 8 bases of the junction without a gene match. The chain employs TRBV7-2 and TRBJ2-5; 13 middle bases align to TRBD2. Sequencing input: blood. This clonotype was obtained from a man in his thirties or forties in good health. Here is the DNA: TGTGCCAGCAGCGCCCAGACTAGCGGGGGGTGGGAGACCCAGTACTTC. This codes for CASSAQTSGGWETQYF.